Below, 11 T cell receptor beta chains from the same sample are listed, as sequenced in a study of cytomegalovirus exposure and HLA in healthy donors. Primers included in the PCR were 60 Vbeta and 13 Jbeta primers. TCRdb's table, derived via immunoSEQ multiplex PCR, lists solely in-frame clones and lacks some. This table holds about 190,000 clones, roughly 80% found once. The sequencing input was PBMCs. Every receptor here comes from a woman aged 45-60 years in good health and CMV-seronegative.

The chain uses TRBV2 and TRBJ1-1; unclear D gene. This CDR3 region has 12 residues. Germline CDR1 reads SNHLY; CDR2 reads FYNNEI. Trimming took 7 bases from V and 6 from J, leaving 12 bases between them. The CDR3 region is CASIRLGAEAFF. The CDR3 DNA reads as TGTGCCAGCATAAGGCTCGGGGCTGAAGCTTTCTTT. The whole variable domain, filled in from reference TRBV2 and TRBJ1-1, reads EPEVTQTPSHQVTQMGQEVILRCVPISNHLYFYWYRQILGQKVEFLVSFYNNEISEKSEIFDDQFSVERPDGSNFTLKIRSTKLEDSAMYFCASIRLGAEAFFGQGTRLTVV.

This chain connects TRBV5-4 to TRBJ1-2; D might be TRBD1 (5 bases). The germline V gene encodes CDR1 SGHNT and CDR2 YYREEE (reference sequence). V lost 0 bases and J 3 bases, leaving 9 bases between the germline ends. The CDR3 has 14 residues. The DNA of the CDR3 is TGTGCCAGCAGCTTGGGACAGAACTACTATGGCTACACCTTC. This encodes CASSLGQNYYGYTF. The variable domain in full, with the rest retrieved from reference TRBV5-4 and TRBJ1-2, is ETGVTQSPTHLIKTRGQQVTLRCSSQSGHNTVSWYQQALGQGPQFIFQYYREEENGRGNFPPRFSGLQFPNYSSELNVNALELDDSALYLCASSLGQNYYGYTFGSGTRLTVV.

The V and J genes are TRBV6-1 and TRBJ1-5, with 8 bases matching TRBD1. Germline V gives CDR1 MNHNS, CDR2 SASEGT. This CDR3 has 17 amino acids. Trimming took 3 bases from V and 3 from J; bases not matched to a gene: 10. The CDR3 region is CASSDPDRGGSNQPQHF. CDR3 nucleotides: TGTGCCAGCAGTGACCCCGACAGGGGCGGCTCCAATCAGCCCCAGCATTTT.

The chain recombines TRBV12-5 with TRBJ2-1, with D maybe TRBD2 (5 bases). The V and J ends lost 5 bases and 5 bases respectively, with 22 bases between them. The CDR3 length is 17 residues. Germline V gene lookup returns CDR1 LGHNT and CDR2 FRNRAP. The DNA for the CDR3 is TGTGCTAGTGGTCAAGGCACCGGGATTTACGTCGACAATGAGCAGTTCTTC. Translating gives CASGQGTGIYVDNEQFF.

This clone was detected once. V is TRBV5-6 and J is TRBJ2-7, with TRBD1 as a possible D gene (5 bases). The germline V gene has CDR1 SGHDT and CDR2 YYEEEE. The CDR3 spans 15 residues. Trimming removed 4 bases from V and 2 bases from J, with 16 bases in between. The DNA of the CDR3 is TGTGCCAGCAGCCTACAGGACGTCACACCCTACGAGCAGTACTTC. Its translation is CASSLQDVTPYEQYF.

The chain uses TRBV9 and TRBJ2-1; 8 bases line up with TRBD2. CDR3 length equals 17 residues. Germline CDR1 reads SGDLS; CDR2 reads YYNGEE. The trim removed 1 base at V and 9 bases at J, leaving 15 bases unmatched. For the CDR3, the DNA is TGTGCCAGCAGCGTATCCAACAGCGGGAGCAGCTGGGGTGAGCAGTTCTTC. This translates into CASSVSNSGSSWGEQFF.

The rearrangement uses TRBV5-1 and TRBJ2-1, with D maybe TRBD2 (6 bases). This CDR3 has 16 amino acids. The V gene's germline CDR1 is SGHRS and CDR2 YFSETQ. Trimming cost V 0 bases and J 4 bases, with 14 bases left between them. The CDR3 loop reads CASSLANGLLYNEQFF. For the CDR3, the DNA is TGCGCCAGCAGCTTGGCCAACGGACTATTATACAATGAGCAGTTCTTC.

The chain uses TRBV6-1 and TRBJ1-5; TRBD1 is a possible D gene (6 bases). Germline values: CDR1 MNHNS, CDR2 SASEGT. The ends were cut back, 2 bases at V and 6 bases at J, with 11 bases in the middle. The CDR3 loop spans 14 amino acids. The CDR3 DNA reads as TGTGCCAGCAGTGAAAGGGGGGGCGGTCAGCCCCAGCATTTT. Protein: CASSERGGGQPQHF.

The chain has TRBV7-9 and TRBJ1-6, with 8 bases lining up with TRBD1. The CDR3 has 15 amino acids. Trimming at V came to 5 bases and at J to 10 bases, leaving 10 bases not matched to a gene. Germline V gene sequence: CDR1 SEHNR, CDR2 FQNEAQ (reference sequence). The CDR3 reads CASSPVDRARSPLHF. The CDR3 DNA follows: TGTGCCAGCAGCCCCGTGGACAGGGCTCGATCACCCCTCCACTTT. The entire variable domain, with the rest obtained from reference TRBV7-9 and TRBJ1-6, is as follows: DTGVSQNPRHKITKRGQNVTFRCDPISEHNRLYWYRQTLGQGPEFLTYFQNEAQLEKSRLLSDRFSAERPKGSFSTLEIQRTEQGDSAMYLCASSPVDRARSPLHFGNGTRLTVT.

This chain links TRBV5-1 with TRBJ1-2; D remains unclear. Germline V gives CDR1 SGHRS, CDR2 YFSETQ. Between the trimmed V and J ends, which lost 0 bases and 8 bases, there was a span of 20 bases. This CDR3 is built from 16 residues. CDR3 sequence (DNA): TGCGCCAGCAGCTTGGCCGGGGTCACCCAAACGGGAGGCTACACCTTC. Its protein is CASSLAGVTQTGGYTF.

This clone was seen once. The rearrangement joins TRBV25-1 to TRBJ1-2; TRBD1 matches at 7 bases. This CDR3 contains 12 residues. The germline V gene encodes CDR1 MGHDK and CDR2 SYGVNS. V lost 8 bases and J lost 1; bases outside the gene matches: 1. CDR3 DNA: TGTGCCAGCCGACAGGGTAACTATGGCTACACCTTC. Translation: CASRQGNYGYTF.